What follows describes a single TCR beta chain. What it binds is not known. Repertoires were generated with immunoSEQ multiplex PCR, while TCRdb's copy carries only in-frame clones and drops some. Among under 45,000 clones listed, 75% to 85% were seen once. The sample is drawn from a study of radiotherapy plus CTLA-4 blockade in lung cancer. Across the whole study: Objective responses were seen in around 19% of patients, disease control in 31%.

Broader study findings: The best predictor of response was reported to be early blood T cell clone dynamics, with interferon-beta. After treatment with radiotherapy plus ipilimumab, TCR clones that came from the tumor expanded in blood.

Trimming took 7 bases from V and 3 from J, leaving 16 bases between them. Germline loops: CDR1 LNHDA, CDR2 SQIVND (reference sequence). The CDR3 has 15 amino acids. The input for sequencing was peripheral blood, taken from a patient treated with radiotherapy plus ipilimumab. The chain uses TRBV19 and TRBJ1-5; a weak D match, TRBD1 (6 bases). This clonotype was obtained from a human donor with non-small cell lung cancer that progressed on radiotherapy plus ipilimumab. The CDR3 DNA reads as TGTGCCAGTAACCCCTCAGGGGAAAACAATCAGCCCCAGCATTTT. As protein: CASNPSGENNQPQHF.